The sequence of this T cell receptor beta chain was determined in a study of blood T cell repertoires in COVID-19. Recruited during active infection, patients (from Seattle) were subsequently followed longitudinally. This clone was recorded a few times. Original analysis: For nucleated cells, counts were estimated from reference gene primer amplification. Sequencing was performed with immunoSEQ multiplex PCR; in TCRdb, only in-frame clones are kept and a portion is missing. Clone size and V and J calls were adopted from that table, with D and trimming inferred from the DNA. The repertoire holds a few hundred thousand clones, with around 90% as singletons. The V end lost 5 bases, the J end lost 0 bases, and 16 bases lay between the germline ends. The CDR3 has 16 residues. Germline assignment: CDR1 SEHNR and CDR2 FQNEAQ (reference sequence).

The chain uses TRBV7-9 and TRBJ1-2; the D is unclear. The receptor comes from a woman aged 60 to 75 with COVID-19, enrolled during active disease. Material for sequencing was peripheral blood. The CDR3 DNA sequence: TGTGCCAGCAGCCCTCACCCTGGAGGGCCTAACTATGGCTACACCTTC. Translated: CASSPHPGGPNYGYTF.